This TCR beta chain was sequenced for a study of regulatory T cells in long-lasting Graves disease. This clonotype was counted between two and nine times. Combining iRepertoire HTBI primers with Arm-PCR of CDR3 regions, the authors built TCR beta libraries. TCRdb re-analysed the multiplex PCR reads in MiXCR, keeping a single row per CDR3 protein. This table holds around 450,000 distinct CDR3 sequences, roughly 21% found once. Time point here: persistent/refractory GD, antithyroid drugs over 5 years with positive TRAb. The TCR library was prepared using RNA isolated from PBMCs. The TCR comes from a female donor with Graves disease. The material sequenced was peripheral blood mononuclear cells (PBMCs), taken when the disease was refractory, from a patient treated with antithyroid drugs.

The CDR3 spells CASSKGTALNTEAFF. The CDR3 bases are TGTGCCAGCAGCAAAGGGACAGCCCTCAACACTGAAGCTTTCTTT. The genes are TRBV7-6 and TRBJ1-1; 7 bases align to TRBD1. The length of the CDR3 is 15 residues. V trimming: 5 bases; J trimming: 2 bases; junction bases outside the gene matches: 8. CDR1 and CDR2 from the germline V gene are SGHVS and FNYEAQ.